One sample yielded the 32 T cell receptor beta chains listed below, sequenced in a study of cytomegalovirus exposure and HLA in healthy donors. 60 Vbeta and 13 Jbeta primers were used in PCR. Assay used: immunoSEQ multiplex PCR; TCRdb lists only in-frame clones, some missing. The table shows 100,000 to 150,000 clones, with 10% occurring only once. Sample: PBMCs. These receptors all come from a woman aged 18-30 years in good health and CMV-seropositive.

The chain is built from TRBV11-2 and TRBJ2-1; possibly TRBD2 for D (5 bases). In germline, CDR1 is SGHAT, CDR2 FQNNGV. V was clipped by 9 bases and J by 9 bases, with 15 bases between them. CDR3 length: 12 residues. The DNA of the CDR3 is TGTGCCAGTTCCACCGAGGCGGGTGAGCAGTTCTTC. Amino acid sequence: CASSTEAGEQFF.

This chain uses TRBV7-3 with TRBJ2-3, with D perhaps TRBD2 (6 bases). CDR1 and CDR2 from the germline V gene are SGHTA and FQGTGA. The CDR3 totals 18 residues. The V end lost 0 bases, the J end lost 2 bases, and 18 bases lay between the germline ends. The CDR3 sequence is CASSLTRDSKGHTDTQYF. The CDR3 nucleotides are TGTGCCAGCAGCTTAACTCGGGACTCAAAGGGGCACACAGATACGCAGTATTTT.

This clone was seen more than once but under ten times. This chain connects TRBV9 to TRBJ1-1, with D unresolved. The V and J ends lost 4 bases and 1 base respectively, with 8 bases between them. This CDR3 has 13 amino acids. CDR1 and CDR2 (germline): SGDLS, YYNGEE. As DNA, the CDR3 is TGTGCCAGCAGCCCACAGCAGAACACTGAAGCTTTCTTT. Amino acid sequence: CASSPQQNTEAFF.

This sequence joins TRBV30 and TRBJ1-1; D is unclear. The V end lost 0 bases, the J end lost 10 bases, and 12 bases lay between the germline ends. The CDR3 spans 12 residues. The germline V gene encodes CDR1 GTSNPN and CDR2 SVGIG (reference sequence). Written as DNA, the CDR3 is TGTGCCTGGAGTGTCTTTTTCGGAGGAGCTTTCTTT. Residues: CAWSVFFGGAFF.

CDR3 in DNA: TGTGCCACCAGCAGAAGTAGCGGGATCGGGGAGACCCAGTACTTC. Protein sequence: CATSRSSGIGETQYF. The chain joins TRBV15 to TRBJ2-5, with 8 bases aligning to TRBD2. V shed 2 bases, J shed 5 bases, and the junction held 7 bases outside the gene matches. This CDR3 spans 15 amino acids. The germline V gene encodes CDR1 LNHNV and CDR2 YYDKDF (reference sequence). The full variable domain, rest sourced from reference TRBV15 and TRBJ2-5, is DAMVIQNPRYQVTQFGKPVTLSCSQTLNHNVMYWYQQKSSQAPKLLFHYYDKDFNNEADTPDNFQSRRPNTSFCFLDIRSPGLGDTAMYLCATSRSSGIGETQYFGPGTRLLVL.

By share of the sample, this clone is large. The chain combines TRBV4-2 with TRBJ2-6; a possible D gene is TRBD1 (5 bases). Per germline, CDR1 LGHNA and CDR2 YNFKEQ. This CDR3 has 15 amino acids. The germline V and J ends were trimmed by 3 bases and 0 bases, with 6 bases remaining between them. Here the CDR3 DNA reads TGTGCCAGCAGCCAGGACAACTCTGGGGCCAACGTCCTGACTTTC. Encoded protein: CASSQDNSGANVLTF.

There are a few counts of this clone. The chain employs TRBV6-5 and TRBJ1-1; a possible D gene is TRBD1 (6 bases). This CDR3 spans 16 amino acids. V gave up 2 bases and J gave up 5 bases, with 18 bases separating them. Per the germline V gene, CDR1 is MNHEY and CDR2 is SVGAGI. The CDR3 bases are TGTGCCAGCAGTTACGGGACATCGGGAGGAGGAACTGAAGCTTTCTTT. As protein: CASSYGTSGGGTEAFF.

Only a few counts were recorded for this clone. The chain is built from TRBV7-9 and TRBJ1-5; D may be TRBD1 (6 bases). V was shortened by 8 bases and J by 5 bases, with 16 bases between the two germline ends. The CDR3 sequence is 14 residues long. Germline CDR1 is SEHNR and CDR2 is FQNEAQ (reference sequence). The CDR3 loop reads CASSLGAGDQPQHF. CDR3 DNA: TGTGCCAGCTCCCTGGGGGCAGGGGATCAGCCCCAGCATTTT.

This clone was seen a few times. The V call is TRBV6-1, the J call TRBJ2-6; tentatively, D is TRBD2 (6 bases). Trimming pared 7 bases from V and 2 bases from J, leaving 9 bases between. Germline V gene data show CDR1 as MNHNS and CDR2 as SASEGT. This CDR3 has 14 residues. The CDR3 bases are TGTGCCAGCACCGGAGGGCCTGGGGCCAACGTCCTGACTTTC. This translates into CASTGGPGANVLTF.

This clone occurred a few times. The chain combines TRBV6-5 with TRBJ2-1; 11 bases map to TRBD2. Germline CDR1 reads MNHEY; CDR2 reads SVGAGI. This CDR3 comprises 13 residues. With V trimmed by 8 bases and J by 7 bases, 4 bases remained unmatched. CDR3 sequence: CASCGLAGNEQFF. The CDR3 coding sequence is TGTGCCAGCTGCGGACTAGCGGGTAATGAGCAGTTCTTC.

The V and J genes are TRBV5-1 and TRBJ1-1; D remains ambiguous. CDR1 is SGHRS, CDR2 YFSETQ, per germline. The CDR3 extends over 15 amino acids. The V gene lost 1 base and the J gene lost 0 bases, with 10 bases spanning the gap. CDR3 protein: CASSLRRAVNTEAFF. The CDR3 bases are TGCGCCAGCAGCTTGAGGCGGGCGGTGAACACTGAAGCTTTCTTT.

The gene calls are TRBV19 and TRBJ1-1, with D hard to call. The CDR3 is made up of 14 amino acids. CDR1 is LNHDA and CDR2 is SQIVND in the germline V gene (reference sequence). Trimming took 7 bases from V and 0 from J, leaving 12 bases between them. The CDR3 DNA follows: TGTGCCAGTAAAATTGTTGCGGTGAACACTGAAGCTTTCTTT. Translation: CASKIVAVNTEAFF.

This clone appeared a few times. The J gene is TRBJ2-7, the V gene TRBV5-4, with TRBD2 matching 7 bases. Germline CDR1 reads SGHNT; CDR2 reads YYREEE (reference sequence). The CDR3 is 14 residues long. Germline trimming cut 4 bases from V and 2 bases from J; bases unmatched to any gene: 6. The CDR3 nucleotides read TGTGCCAGCAGCGTAGCGGGCGTCACCTACGAGCAGTACTTC. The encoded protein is CASSVAGVTYEQYF.

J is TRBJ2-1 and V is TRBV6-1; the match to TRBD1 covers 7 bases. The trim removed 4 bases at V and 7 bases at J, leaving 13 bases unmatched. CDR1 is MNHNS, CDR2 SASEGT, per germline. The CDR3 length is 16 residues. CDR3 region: CASSASPGGIVNEQFF. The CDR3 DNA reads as TGTGCCAGCAGTGCAAGCCCAGGGGGAATTGTAAATGAGCAGTTCTTC.

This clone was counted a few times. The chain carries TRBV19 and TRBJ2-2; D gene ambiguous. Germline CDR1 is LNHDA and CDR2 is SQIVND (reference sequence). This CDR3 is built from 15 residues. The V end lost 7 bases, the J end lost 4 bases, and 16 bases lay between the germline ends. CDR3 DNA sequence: TGTGCCAGTAATCGCGTAGTGCCTTCCACCGGGGAGCTGTTTTTT. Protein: CASNRVVPSTGELFF.

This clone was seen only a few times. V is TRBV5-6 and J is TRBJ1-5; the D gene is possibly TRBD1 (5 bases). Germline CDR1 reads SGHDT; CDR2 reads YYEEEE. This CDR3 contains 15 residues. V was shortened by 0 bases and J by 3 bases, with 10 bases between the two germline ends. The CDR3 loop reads CASSLGQGFNQPQHF. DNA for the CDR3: TGTGCCAGCAGCTTGGGGCAGGGATTCAATCAGCCCCAGCATTTT. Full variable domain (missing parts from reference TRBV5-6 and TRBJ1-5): DAGVTQSPTHLIKTRGQQVTLRCSPKSGHDTVSWYQQALGQGPQFIFQYYEEEERQRGNFPDRFSGHQFPNYSSELNVNALLLGDSALYLCASSLGQGFNQPQHFGDGTRLSIL.

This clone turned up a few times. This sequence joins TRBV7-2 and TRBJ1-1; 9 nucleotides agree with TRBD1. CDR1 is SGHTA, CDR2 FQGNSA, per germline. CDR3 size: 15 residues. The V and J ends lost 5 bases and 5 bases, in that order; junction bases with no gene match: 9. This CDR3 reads CASSIMGQGGTEAFF. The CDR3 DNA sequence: TGTGCCAGCAGCATAATGGGACAGGGAGGTACTGAAGCTTTCTTT.

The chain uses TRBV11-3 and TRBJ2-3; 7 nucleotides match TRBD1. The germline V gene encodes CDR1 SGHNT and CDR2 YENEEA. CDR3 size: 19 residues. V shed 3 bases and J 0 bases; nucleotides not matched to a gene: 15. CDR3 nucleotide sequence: TGTGCCAGCAGCTTTTTGGGACAGAGAACGACCTCTAGCACAGATACGCAGTATTTT. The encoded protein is CASSFLGQRTTSSTDTQYF.

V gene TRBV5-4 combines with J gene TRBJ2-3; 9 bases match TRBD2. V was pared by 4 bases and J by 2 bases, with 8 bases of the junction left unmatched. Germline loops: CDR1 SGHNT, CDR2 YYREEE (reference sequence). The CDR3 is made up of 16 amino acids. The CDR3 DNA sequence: TGTGCCAGCAGCCTAGCGCTAGCGGGACCCACAGATACGCAGTATTTT. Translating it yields CASSLALAGPTDTQYF.

This CDR3 reads CASSSLAGVPYTDTQYF. For the CDR3, the DNA is TGTGCCAGCAGCTCGCTAGCGGGAGTGCCCTACACAGATACGCAGTATTTT. The gene calls are TRBV13 and TRBJ2-3; 10 bases are shared with TRBD2. The germline V gene has CDR1 PRHDT and CDR2 FYEKMQ (reference sequence). This CDR3 comprises 17 residues. Unmatched junction bases numbered 9, after V lost 4 bases and J lost 2 bases.

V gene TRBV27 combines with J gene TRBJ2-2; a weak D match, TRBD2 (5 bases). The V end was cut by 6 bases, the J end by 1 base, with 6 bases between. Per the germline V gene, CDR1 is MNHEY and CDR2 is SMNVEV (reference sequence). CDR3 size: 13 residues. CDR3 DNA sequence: TGTGCCAGCAGAGGACTGAACACCGGGGAGCTGTTTTTT. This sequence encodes CASRGLNTGELFF.

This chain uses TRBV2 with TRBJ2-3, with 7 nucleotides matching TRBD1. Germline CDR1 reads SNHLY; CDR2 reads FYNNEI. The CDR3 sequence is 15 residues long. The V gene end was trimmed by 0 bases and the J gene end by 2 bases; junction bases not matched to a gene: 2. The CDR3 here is CASSEADRATDTQYF. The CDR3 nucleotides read TGTGCCAGCAGTGAAGCCGACAGGGCCACAGATACGCAGTATTTT.

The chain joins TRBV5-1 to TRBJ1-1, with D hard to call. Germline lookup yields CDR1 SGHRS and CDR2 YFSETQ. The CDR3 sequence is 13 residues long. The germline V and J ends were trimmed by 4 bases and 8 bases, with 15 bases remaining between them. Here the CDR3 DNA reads TGCGCCAGCAGCCCCGACACGAGTACCGAAGCTTTCTTT. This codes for CASSPDTSTEAFF.

DNA for the CDR3: TGTGCCAGCAGCCCGAACAGGGGGCTTACCTACGAGCAGTACTTC. This gives the protein CASSPNRGLTYEQYF. The V gene is TRBV25-1, the J gene TRBJ2-7; TRBD1 aligns across 9 bases. J lost 2 bases, V lost 6 bases, and 8 bases had no gene match. Germline CDR1 is MGHDK and CDR2 is SYGVNS. This CDR3 region has 15 residues.

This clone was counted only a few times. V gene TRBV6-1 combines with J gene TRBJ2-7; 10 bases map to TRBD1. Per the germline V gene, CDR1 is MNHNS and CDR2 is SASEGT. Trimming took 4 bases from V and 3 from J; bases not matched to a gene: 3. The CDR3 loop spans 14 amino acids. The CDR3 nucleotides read TGTGCCAGCAGTGCGGACAGGGGGGGCTACGAGCAGTACTTC. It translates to CASSADRGGYEQYF.

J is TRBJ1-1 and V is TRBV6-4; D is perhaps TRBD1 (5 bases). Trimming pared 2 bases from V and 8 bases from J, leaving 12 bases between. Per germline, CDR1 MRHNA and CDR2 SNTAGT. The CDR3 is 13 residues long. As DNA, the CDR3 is TGTGCCAGCAGTGACGGGGGGGGTGGAGAAGCTTTCTTT. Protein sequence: CASSDGGGGEAFF.

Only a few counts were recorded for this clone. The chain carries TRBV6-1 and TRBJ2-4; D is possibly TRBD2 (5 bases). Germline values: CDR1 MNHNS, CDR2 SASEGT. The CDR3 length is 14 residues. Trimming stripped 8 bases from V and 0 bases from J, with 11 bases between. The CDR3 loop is CASSEGIAKNIQYF. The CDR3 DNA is TGTGCCAGCTCTGAGGGCATAGCCAAAAACATTCAGTACTTC.

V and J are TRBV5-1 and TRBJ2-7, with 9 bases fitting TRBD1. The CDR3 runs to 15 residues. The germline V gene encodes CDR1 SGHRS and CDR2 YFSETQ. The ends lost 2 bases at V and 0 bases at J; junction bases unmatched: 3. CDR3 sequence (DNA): TGCGCCAGCAGCTTCGGGACAGGGAGCTCCTACGAGCAGTACTTC. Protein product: CASSFGTGSSYEQYF.

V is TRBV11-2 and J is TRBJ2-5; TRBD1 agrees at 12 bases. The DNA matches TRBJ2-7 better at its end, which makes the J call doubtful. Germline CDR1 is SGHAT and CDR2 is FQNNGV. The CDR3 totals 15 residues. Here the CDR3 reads CASSSGTGGIYEQYF. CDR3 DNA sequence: TGTGCCAGCAGCTCCGGGACAGGGGGCATCTACGAGCAGTACTTC.

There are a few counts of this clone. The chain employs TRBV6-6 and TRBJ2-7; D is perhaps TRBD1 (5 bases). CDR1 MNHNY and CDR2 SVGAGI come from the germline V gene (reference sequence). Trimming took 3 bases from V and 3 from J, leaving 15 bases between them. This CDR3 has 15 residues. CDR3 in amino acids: CASSYLPPGNYEQYF. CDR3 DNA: TGTGCCAGCAGTTATCTTCCTCCAGGGAACTACGAGCAGTACTTC.

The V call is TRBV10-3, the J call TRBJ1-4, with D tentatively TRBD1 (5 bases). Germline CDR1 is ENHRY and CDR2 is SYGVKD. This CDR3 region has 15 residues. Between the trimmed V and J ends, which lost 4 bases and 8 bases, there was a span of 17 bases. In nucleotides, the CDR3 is TGTGCCATCAGTGCGAAGACAGCTACGTTGGAAAAACTGTTTTTT. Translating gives CAISAKTATLEKLFF.

The CDR3 nucleotides read TGCAGCGTCATAGGAGAAGCGGGAGATGAGCAGTTCTTC. As protein: CSVIGEAGDEQFF. The V and J genes are TRBV29-1 and TRBJ2-1; 8 nucleotides line up with TRBD2. V dropped 6 bases and J dropped 8; count of bases not matched to a gene: 9. Looked up from germline, CDR1 is SQVTM and CDR2 is ANQGSEA. This CDR3 is 13 amino acids long.